Listed below are T cell receptor beta chains from one sample, sequenced in a study of cytomegalovirus exposure and HLA in healthy donors. Sequencing was performed with immunoSEQ multiplex PCR; in TCRdb, only in-frame clones are kept and a portion is missing. This sample has over 150,000 clones, with approximately 84% found just once. Sequenced: PBMCs. Receptor source: a woman between 18 and 29 years old in good health and CMV-seropositive. The CDR3 runs from the conserved cysteine through the conserved F or W. Fields, in order: V gene, D gene, clone size, J gene, CDR3 DNA, CDR3 protein. The D gene is left open where the match is weak. Part of the rows lack a size; the others show once, few, many or a class for expanded clones.

V gene: TRBV5-5; D gene: -; clone size: once; J gene: TRBJ2-5; CDR3 DNA: TGTGCCAGCAGCCCGGGGGGCAGTGGGGAGACCCAGTACTTC; CDR3 protein: CASSPGGSGETQYF
V gene: TRBV9; D gene: -; clone size: -; J gene: TRBJ1-2; CDR3 DNA: TGTGCCAGCAGCGCAAACTATGGCTACACCTTC; CDR3 protein: CASSANYGYTF
V gene: TRBV5-1; D gene: -; clone size: -; J gene: TRBJ1-5; CDR3 DNA: TGCGCCAGCAGCCCGGCCGGGGAGGCAGGGCAGCCCCAGCATTTT; CDR3 protein: CASSPAGEAGQPQHF
V gene: TRBV7-8; D gene: -; clone size: -; J gene: TRBJ1-6; CDR3 DNA: TGTGCCAGCAGCTCAAGCGGACAGAGTAATTCACCCCTCCACTTT; CDR3 protein: CASSSSGQSNSPLHF
V gene: TRBV6-5; D gene: TRBD1; clone size: -; J gene: TRBJ1-1; CDR3 DNA: TGTGCCAGCAGTACCCCGGGACAGGGGGCTTCGGTTACTTTCTTT; CDR3 protein: CASSTPGQGASVTFF
V gene: TRBV9; D gene: -; clone size: few; J gene: TRBJ2-2; CDR3 DNA: TGTGCCAGCAGCGTAGGGCAGGCGAACACCGGGGAGCTGTTTTTT; CDR3 protein: CASSVGQANTGELFF
V gene: TRBV9; D gene: TRBD2; clone size: -; J gene: TRBJ2-5; CDR3 DNA: TGTGCCAGCAGCGTAGGCGGGGGGGCCCATGAGACCCAGTACTTC; CDR3 protein: CASSVGGGAHETQYF
V gene: TRBV2; D gene: -; clone size: -; J gene: TRBJ1-4; CDR3 DNA: TGTGCCAGCAGTATGGATACTGGAGAACTGTTTTTT; CDR3 protein: CASSMDTGELFF
V gene: TRBV19; D gene: TRBD1; clone size: -; J gene: TRBJ2-6; CDR3 DNA: TGTGCCAGTACTACTACAGGGGTCTCTGCCGGGGCCAACGTCCTGACTTTC; CDR3 protein: CASTTTGVSAGANVLTF
V gene: TRBV5-1; D gene: TRBD1; clone size: -; J gene: TRBJ1-4; CDR3 DNA: TGCGCCAGCAGCTGGACAGGACGGGGGGAAAAACTGTTTTTT; CDR3 protein: CASSWTGRGEKLFF
V gene: TRBV29-1; D gene: -; clone size: -; J gene: TRBJ1-5; CDR3 DNA: TGCAGCGTTGCCCTTGGGGACATAAATCAGCCCCAGCATTTT; CDR3 protein: CSVALGDINQPQHF
V gene: TRBV9; D gene: -; clone size: -; J gene: TRBJ2-2; CDR3 DNA: TGTGCCAGCAGTCTGGAGGGGGCGTGGACCGGGGAGCTGTTTTTT; CDR3 protein: CASSLEGAWTGELFF
V gene: TRBV15; D gene: -; clone size: -; J gene: TRBJ2-7; CDR3 DNA: TGTGCCACCAGCATGGAGGGGAGTGGGTACGAGCAGTACTTC; CDR3 protein: CATSMEGSGYEQYF
V gene: TRBV2; D gene: TRBD2; clone size: -; J gene: TRBJ2-3; CDR3 DNA: TGTGCCAGCAGTGGTGGGCGGGGGTACACAGATACGCAGTATTTT; CDR3 protein: CASSGGRGYTDTQYF
V gene: TRBV19; D gene: TRBD1; clone size: -; J gene: TRBJ1-5; CDR3 DNA: TGTGCCAGCCGGGACAGGGGCAATCAGCCCCAGCATTTT; CDR3 protein: CASRDRGNQPQHF
V gene: TRBV29-1; D gene: -; clone size: -; J gene: TRBJ2-1; CDR3 DNA: TGCAGCGTTGAAGAAGGGGGGGCGGCCGAGTTCTTC; CDR3 protein: CSVEEGGAAEFF
V gene: TRBV4-2; D gene: -; clone size: -; J gene: TRBJ1-6; CDR3 DNA: TGTGCCAGCAGCCAAGCGGGTAATACCGCCTATAATTCACCCCTCCACTTT; CDR3 protein: CASSQAGNTAYNSPLHF
V gene: TRBV7-8; D gene: TRBD2; clone size: -; J gene: TRBJ2-1; CDR3 DNA: TGTGCCAGCAGCTCAAATAGCGGGGGGGCGCAGTTCTTC; CDR3 protein: CASSSNSGGAQFF
V gene: TRBV11-2; D gene: TRBD1; clone size: -; J gene: TRBJ2-7; CDR3 DNA: TGTGCCAGCAGCTTTCGGGGACAGAGGTCCCACGAGCAGTACTTC; CDR3 protein: CASSFRGQRSHEQYF
V gene: TRBV9; D gene: -; clone size: -; J gene: TRBJ1-2; CDR3 DNA: TGTGCCAGCACATCCGTTGAGGGCTACACCTTC; CDR3 protein: CASTSVEGYTF
V gene: TRBV7-3; D gene: -; clone size: -; J gene: TRBJ1-1; CDR3 DNA: TGTGCCAGCAGCAAGGACAGGAACACTGAAGCTTTCTTT; CDR3 protein: CASSKDRNTEAFF
V gene: TRBV15; D gene: -; clone size: -; J gene: TRBJ1-5; CDR3 DNA: TGTGCCACCAGCAAACAGGGCGATCAGCCCCAGCATTTT; CDR3 protein: CATSKQGDQPQHF
V gene: TRBV4-1; D gene: -; clone size: few; J gene: TRBJ1-5; CDR3 DNA: TGCGCCAGCAGCCCCGGGGAGGATCAGCCCCAGCATTTT; CDR3 protein: CASSPGEDQPQHF
V gene: TRBV5-4; D gene: -; clone size: -; J gene: TRBJ2-1; CDR3 DNA: TGTGCCAGCAGCTCCGGAGGGGGCCACAATGAGCAGTTCTTC; CDR3 protein: CASSSGGGHNEQFF
V gene: TRBV5-4; D gene: TRBD2; clone size: once; J gene: TRBJ2-1; CDR3 DNA: TGTGCCAGCAGCTTGGGTGCTAGCGGGGGGGCGCGAGAGCAGTTCTTC; CDR3 protein: CASSLGASGGAREQFF
V gene: TRBV6-1; D gene: -; clone size: -; J gene: TRBJ1-2; CDR3 DNA: TGTGCCAGCAGTGAACGGACAGTCAGTGGCTACACCTTC; CDR3 protein: CASSERTVSGYTF
V gene: TRBV15; D gene: TRBD1; clone size: -; J gene: TRBJ2-6; CDR3 DNA: TGTGCCACCAGCACCAAGGGACAGGGGGCAAGGGGGGCCAACGTCCTGACTTTC; CDR3 protein: CATSTKGQGARGANVLTF
V gene: TRBV10-3; D gene: -; clone size: -; J gene: TRBJ1-1; CDR3 DNA: TGTGCCATCAGTGGCATCAACGGGGATCCGGGAGCTTTCTTT; CDR3 protein: CAISGINGDPGAFF
V gene: TRBV27; D gene: -; clone size: -; J gene: TRBJ1-1; CDR3 DNA: TGTGCCAGCAGTCGGCGGCAAGTCAGTGAAGCTTTCTTT; CDR3 protein: CASSRRQVSEAFF
V gene: TRBV10-2; D gene: TRBD1; clone size: -; J gene: TRBJ2-2; CDR3 DNA: TGCGCCAGCAGCGTGGACAGGAGAAACACCGGGGAGCTGTTTTTT; CDR3 protein: CASSVDRRNTGELFF
V gene: TRBV10-1; D gene: -; clone size: -; J gene: TRBJ1-2; CDR3 DNA: TGCGCCAGCTCTCATAAGCCTGGCTACACCTTC; CDR3 protein: CASSHKPGYTF
V gene: TRBV5-1; D gene: -; clone size: -; J gene: TRBJ1-3; CDR3 DNA: TGCGCCAGCAGAAATACAGGGACTGGAAACACCATATATTTT; CDR3 protein: CASRNTGTGNTIYF
V gene: TRBV28; D gene: TRBD2; clone size: few; J gene: TRBJ2-2; CDR3 DNA: TGTGCCAGCAGCTTTCGAGGGTTAGCGGGGGGAAGCACCGGGGAGCTGTTTTTT; CDR3 protein: CASSFRGLAGGSTGELFF
V gene: TRBV5-1; D gene: TRBD1; clone size: -; J gene: TRBJ2-7; CDR3 DNA: TGCGCCAGCCGACCGGGACAGGGCACCTACGAGCAGTACTTC; CDR3 protein: CASRPGQGTYEQYF
V gene: TRBV11-2; D gene: -; clone size: -; J gene: TRBJ2-1; CDR3 DNA: TGTGCCAGCAGCTCGGGAAGCTCCTACAATGAGCAGTTCTTC; CDR3 protein: CASSSGSSYNEQFF
V gene: TRBV27; D gene: TRBD2; clone size: few; J gene: TRBJ2-3; CDR3 DNA: TGTGCCAGCAGTGGGGGTAGCGGGGGGCTTGATACGCAGTATTTT; CDR3 protein: CASSGGSGGLDTQYF
V gene: TRBV6-6; D gene: -; clone size: -; J gene: TRBJ1-6; CDR3 DNA: TGTGCCAGCAGCCCCGGAGGTAATTCACCCCTCCACTTT; CDR3 protein: CASSPGGNSPLHF
V gene: TRBV27; D gene: TRBD1; clone size: -; J gene: TRBJ2-7; CDR3 DNA: TGTGCCAGCAGTCCCACCCGACAGGGAATCTACGAGCAGTACTTC; CDR3 protein: CASSPTRQGIYEQYF
V gene: TRBV5-4; D gene: -; clone size: once; J gene: TRBJ2-2; CDR3 DNA: TGTGCCAGCAGCTTGAATTCAGCGGCGGGCGGGGAGCTGTTTTTT; CDR3 protein: CASSLNSAAGGELFF
V gene: TRBV12-5; D gene: -; clone size: -; J gene: TRBJ1-2; CDR3 DNA: TGTGCTAGTGGTGCCCTTCAGGGAGGCTACACCTTC; CDR3 protein: CASGALQGGYTF
V gene: TRBV2; D gene: TRBD1; clone size: -; J gene: TRBJ1-2; CDR3 DNA: TGTGCCAGCAGTGTTATGGGACAGACAAATGGCTACACCTTC; CDR3 protein: CASSVMGQTNGYTF
V gene: TRBV5-1; D gene: -; clone size: few; J gene: TRBJ2-5; CDR3 DNA: TGCGCCAGCAGGCCAGGACTGTCTTCGGAGACCCAGTACTTC; CDR3 protein: CASRPGLSSETQYF
V gene: TRBV7-9; D gene: -; clone size: -; J gene: TRBJ2-2; CDR3 DNA: TGTGCCAGCAGGGTAGCGGAAAACACCGGGGAGCTGTTTTTT; CDR3 protein: CASRVAENTGELFF
V gene: TRBV14; D gene: -; clone size: -; J gene: TRBJ2-2; CDR3 DNA: TGTGCCAGCAGCCGACAGGGGAGGGCTAACACCGGGGAGCTGTTTTTT; CDR3 protein: CASSRQGRANTGELFF
V gene: TRBV18; D gene: -; clone size: -; J gene: TRBJ2-2; CDR3 DNA: TGTGCCAGCTCACCACCTTATACAGGGTATTCCGGGGAGCTGTTTTTT; CDR3 protein: CASSPPYTGYSGELFF
V gene: TRBV2; D gene: -; clone size: many; J gene: TRBJ2-5; CDR3 DNA: TGTGCCAGCAGTGTGGGGGCGACGGGGGAGACCCAGTACTTC; CDR3 protein: CASSVGATGETQYF
V gene: TRBV19; D gene: -; clone size: -; J gene: TRBJ1-1; CDR3 DNA: TGTGCCAGTAGTTGGGGGGACACTGAAGCTTTCTTT; CDR3 protein: CASSWGDTEAFF
V gene: TRBV7-6; D gene: -; clone size: few; J gene: TRBJ2-7; CDR3 DNA: TGTGCCAGCAGCTTAACTTCGGGGGACGAGCAGTACTTC; CDR3 protein: CASSLTSGDEQYF
V gene: TRBV4-1; D gene: -; clone size: -; J gene: TRBJ1-1; CDR3 DNA: TGCGCCAGCAGCCAAACAGGGATCTGGACTGAAGCTTTCTTT; CDR3 protein: CASSQTGIWTEAFF
V gene: TRBV5-6; D gene: -; clone size: -; J gene: TRBJ1-1; CDR3 DNA: TGTGCCAGCAGCTCCACAGAGGGCACTGAAGCTTTCTTT; CDR3 protein: CASSSTEGTEAFF
V gene: TRBV11-1; D gene: -; clone size: -; J gene: TRBJ1-1; CDR3 DNA: TGTGCCAGCAGCACCAACGCGGGAGGGGCTGAAGCTTTCTTT; CDR3 protein: CASSTNAGGAEAFF
V gene: TRBV27; D gene: -; clone size: -; J gene: TRBJ1-1; CDR3 DNA: TGTGCCAGCAGGCGCTCCGGGGGTGGAACTGAAGCTTTCTTT; CDR3 protein: CASRRSGGGTEAFF
V gene: TRBV13; D gene: -; clone size: -; J gene: TRBJ2-5; CDR3 DNA: TGTGCCAGCAGCCTCCAAGAGACCCAGTACTTC; CDR3 protein: CASSLQETQYF
V gene: TRBV6-1; D gene: -; clone size: -; J gene: TRBJ1-2; CDR3 DNA: TGTGCCAGCAGTGAATTAAATAGTTCCCCCGTCTATGGCTACACCTTC; CDR3 protein: CASSELNSSPVYGYTF
V gene: TRBV5-8; D gene: -; clone size: -; J gene: TRBJ1-1; CDR3 DNA: TGTGCCAGCAGCACGACAAACACAGAAGAAGCTTTCTTT; CDR3 protein: CASSTTNTEEAFF
V gene: TRBV9; D gene: -; clone size: -; J gene: TRBJ2-2; CDR3 DNA: TGTGCCAGCAGCGTTCTTTCGGGAAACACCGGGGAGCTGTTTTTT; CDR3 protein: CASSVLSGNTGELFF
V gene: TRBV5-4; D gene: TRBD1; clone size: once; J gene: TRBJ2-7; CDR3 DNA: TGTGCCAGCAGCCCTGGACAGGGTATTTTGGTCTACGAGCAGTACTTC; CDR3 protein: CASSPGQGILVYEQYF
V gene: TRBV7-8; D gene: TRBD2; clone size: once; J gene: TRBJ2-5; CDR3 DNA: TGTGCTATCGGACTAGCTTCGAAGACCCAGTACTTC; CDR3 protein: CAIGLASKTQYF
V gene: TRBV14; D gene: -; clone size: -; J gene: TRBJ2-3; CDR3 DNA: TGTGCCAGCAGCATCTATAGCACAGATACGCAGTATTTT; CDR3 protein: CASSIYSTDTQYF